This is a list of T cell receptor beta chains from one sample in a study of type 1 regulatory T cells. Which antigens these TCRs recognize remains unknown. MiXCR, run by TCRdb on the reads, gives a single entry per CDR3 protein. The sample contains 60,000 to 70,000 distinct CDR3 sequences, nearly 65% of which appear only once. Sequencing input: cultured T cells, either the whole culture or a sorted T cell fraction (not recorded which). The source of these receptors is a human donor in good health. CDR3s include the opening cysteine and the closing phenylalanine or tryptophan. Each record gives: J gene, clone size, V gene, D gene, CDR3 protein, CDR3 DNA. D genes are given only for firm matches. Clone size is stated in some rows and not others, as once, few, many or a class when expanded.

j_call: TRBJ1-1
clone_size: medium-sized
v_call: TRBV20-1
d_call: TRBD1
cdr3_aa: CSARSPLQGDTEAFF
cdr3_nt: TGCAGTGCTAGGTCCCCTCTACAGGGGGACACTGAAGCTTTCTTT

j_call: TRBJ2-3
clone_size: .
v_call: TRBV9
d_call: TRBD2
cdr3_aa: CASSVLGLAGTKTSTDTQYF
cdr3_nt: TGTGCCAGCAGCGTATTGGGGCTAGCGGGAACCAAAACTAGCACAGATACGCAGTATTTT

j_call: TRBJ1-6
clone_size: .
v_call: TRBV19
d_call: .
cdr3_aa: CASSVGGNSPLHF
cdr3_nt: TGTGCCAGTAGTGTCGGCGGGAATTCACCCCTCCACTTT

j_call: TRBJ2-5
clone_size: .
v_call: TRBV6-5
d_call: TRBD1
cdr3_aa: CASSAGTGVIWETQYF
cdr3_nt: TGTGCCAGCAGTGCCGGGACAGGCGTAATTTGGGAGACCCAGTACTTC

j_call: TRBJ2-7
clone_size: .
v_call: TRBV29-1
d_call: TRBD1
cdr3_aa: CSVEDAALQQGGEQYF
cdr3_nt: TGCAGCGTTGAAGATGCCGCACTACAACAGGGGGGCGAGCAGTACTTC

j_call: TRBJ2-1
clone_size: .
v_call: TRBV18
d_call: TRBD2
cdr3_aa: CASSPAGSGSGNEQFF
cdr3_nt: TGTGCCAGCTCACCCGCCGGTAGCGGGAGTGGCAATGAGCAGTTCTTC

j_call: TRBJ2-7
clone_size: .
v_call: TRBV5-1
d_call: TRBD2
cdr3_aa: CASSRAGGGYEQYF
cdr3_nt: TGCGCCAGCAGCCGGGCTGGCGGGGGCTACGAGCAGTACTTC

j_call: TRBJ2-4
clone_size: few
v_call: TRBV9
d_call: .
cdr3_aa: CASSPSLVQNIQYF
cdr3_nt: TGTGCCAGCAGCCCCTCCCTGGTCCAAAACATTCAGTACTTC

j_call: TRBJ1-1
clone_size: .
v_call: TRBV6-6
d_call: .
cdr3_aa: CASTGQVNTEAFF
cdr3_nt: TGTGCCAGCACGGGACAAGTGAACACTGAAGCTTTCTTT

j_call: TRBJ2-1
clone_size: .
v_call: TRBV3-1
d_call: TRBD2
cdr3_aa: CASEDPPQREDNEQFF
cdr3_nt: TGTGCCAGCGAGGACCCCCCTCAGCGGGAGGACAATGAGCAGTTCTTC

j_call: TRBJ1-5
clone_size: .
v_call: TRBV4-2
d_call: .
cdr3_aa: CASSQEIGRVDQPQHF
cdr3_nt: TGTGCCAGCAGCCAAGAAATTGGGAGGGTGGATCAGCCCCAGCATTTT

j_call: TRBJ2-7
clone_size: .
v_call: TRBV20-1
d_call: TRBD1
cdr3_aa: CSAYRQGFYEQYF
cdr3_nt: TGCAGTGCTTACCGACAGGGCTTCTACGAGCAGTACTTC

j_call: TRBJ2-1
clone_size: few
v_call: TRBV7-2
d_call: .
cdr3_aa: CASSSLTGMDPFF
cdr3_nt: TGTGCCAGCAGCTCTCTGACGGGCATGGACCCGTTCTTC

j_call: TRBJ2-5
clone_size: few
v_call: TRBV4-2
d_call: .
cdr3_aa: CASSQEGRRGGFVETQYF
cdr3_nt: TGTGCCAGCAGCCAAGAAGGGAGGAGAGGGGGCTTTGTAGAGACCCAGTACTTC

j_call: TRBJ2-7
clone_size: few
v_call: TRBV12-3/TRBV12-4
d_call: TRBD1
cdr3_aa: CASSFNPYRGLYEQYF
cdr3_nt: TGTGCCAGCAGTTTCAATCCCTACAGGGGGCTGTACGAGCAGTACTTC

j_call: TRBJ2-4
clone_size: .
v_call: TRBV18
d_call: TRBD2
cdr3_aa: CASSPLAGDLSENIQYF
cdr3_nt: TGTGCCAGCTCACCACTAGCGGGCGACTTATCGGAAAACATTCAGTACTTC

j_call: TRBJ2-2
clone_size: .
v_call: TRBV14
d_call: TRBD2
cdr3_aa: CASSLLKLAGVVGELFF
cdr3_nt: TGTGCCAGCAGCCTCCTGAAACTAGCGGGAGTGGTCGGGGAGCTGTTTTTT

j_call: TRBJ1-2
clone_size: .
v_call: TRBV18
d_call: .
cdr3_aa: CASSPQQGRDYGYTF
cdr3_nt: TGTGCCAGCTCACCGCAACAGGGTCGGGACTATGGCTACACCTTC

j_call: TRBJ2-6
clone_size: .
v_call: TRBV5-1
d_call: .
cdr3_aa: CASSSSSRGAGANVLTF
cdr3_nt: TGCGCCAGCAGCTCGTCCTCGCGGGGCGCCGGGGCCAACGTCCTGACTTTC

j_call: TRBJ2-3
clone_size: .
v_call: TRBV6-5
d_call: TRBD2
cdr3_aa: CASRNPSGRAKDTQYF
cdr3_nt: TGTGCCAGCAGAAATCCTAGCGGGAGGGCCAAAGATACGCAGTATTTT

j_call: TRBJ2-2
clone_size: .
v_call: TRBV27
d_call: TRBD2
cdr3_aa: CASSLSSGSAGELFF
cdr3_nt: TGTGCCAGCAGTTTATCCAGCGGGAGTGCCGGGGAGCTGTTTTTT

j_call: TRBJ2-6
clone_size: .
v_call: TRBV27
d_call: .
cdr3_aa: CASSSRNSGANVLTF
cdr3_nt: TGTGCCAGCAGTTCACGGAACTCTGGGGCCAACGTCCTGACTTTC

j_call: TRBJ1-5
clone_size: .
v_call: TRBV7-2
d_call: TRBD1
cdr3_aa: CASSVKQGGTNQPQHF
cdr3_nt: TGTGCCAGCAGCGTTAAACAGGGGGGTACCAATCAGCCCCAGCATTTT

j_call: TRBJ2-1
clone_size: .
v_call: TRBV28
d_call: TRBD2
cdr3_aa: CASSPWVAGGNEQFF
cdr3_nt: TGTGCCAGCAGTCCTTGGGTAGCGGGAGGTAATGAGCAGTTCTTC

j_call: TRBJ2-2
clone_size: .
v_call: TRBV6-6
d_call: .
cdr3_aa: CASRGATEELFF
cdr3_nt: TGTGCCAGCAGGGGCGCGACCGAGGAGCTGTTTTTT

j_call: TRBJ2-2
clone_size: .
v_call: TRBV4-1
d_call: TRBD1
cdr3_aa: CATGQGRFTGELFF
cdr3_nt: TGCGCCACTGGACAGGGAAGGTTCACCGGGGAGCTGTTTTTT

j_call: TRBJ2-2
clone_size: .
v_call: TRBV11-3
d_call: .
cdr3_aa: CASSPLTESGAGELFF
cdr3_nt: TGTGCCAGCAGCCCCCTGACAGAGTCGGGCGCCGGGGAGCTGTTTTTT

j_call: TRBJ2-5
clone_size: .
v_call: TRBV9
d_call: TRBD2
cdr3_aa: CASSVGVAGGPRRGTQYF
cdr3_nt: TGTGCCAGCAGCGTAGGAGTAGCGGGAGGGCCGAGGCGGGGGACCCAGTACTTC

j_call: TRBJ2-1
clone_size: .
v_call: TRBV7-2
d_call: TRBD2
cdr3_aa: CASSQAGGYNNEQFF
cdr3_nt: TGTGCCAGCAGCCAAGCGGGAGGGTACAACAATGAGCAGTTCTTC

j_call: TRBJ2-7
clone_size: .
v_call: TRBV2
d_call: .
cdr3_aa: CASSVGMSYEQYF
cdr3_nt: TGTGCCAGCAGTGTTGGGATGTCCTACGAGCAGTACTTC

j_call: TRBJ2-1
clone_size: .
v_call: TRBV11-3
d_call: .
cdr3_aa: CASSLDTNEQFF
cdr3_nt: TGTGCCAGCAGCTTAGATACCAATGAGCAGTTCTTC

j_call: TRBJ2-5
clone_size: .
v_call: TRBV20-1
d_call: .
cdr3_aa: CSASSHQRETQYF
cdr3_nt: TGCAGTGCTAGCTCCCATCAGCGAGAGACCCAGTACTTC

j_call: TRBJ1-1
clone_size: .
v_call: TRBV7-7
d_call: TRBD1
cdr3_aa: CASSQDRETEAFF
cdr3_nt: TGTGCCAGCAGCCAGGACAGGGAGACTGAAGCTTTCTTT

j_call: TRBJ1-2
clone_size: .
v_call: TRBV20-1
d_call: .
cdr3_aa: CSARPPRDPSRGYTF
cdr3_nt: TGCAGTGCTAGACCCCCCCGGGACCCTTCTCGGGGCTACACCTTC

j_call: TRBJ2-3
clone_size: .
v_call: TRBV7-3
d_call: TRBD2
cdr3_aa: CASSPTGASGSTDTQYF
cdr3_nt: TGTGCCAGCAGCCCCACTGGGGCTAGCGGAAGCACAGATACGCAGTATTTT

j_call: TRBJ1-2
clone_size: .
v_call: TRBV9
d_call: .
cdr3_aa: CASSGRDPPWGYTF
cdr3_nt: TGTGCCAGCAGCGGCCGGGACCCTCCGTGGGGCTACACCTTC

j_call: TRBJ1-1
clone_size: once
v_call: TRBV18
d_call: .
cdr3_aa: CASTRAGSVNTEAFF
cdr3_nt: TGTGCCAGCACACGGGCGGGGAGTGTGAACACTGAAGCTTTCTTT

j_call: TRBJ1-3
clone_size: .
v_call: TRBV3-1
d_call: .
cdr3_aa: CASSQGQGNTIYF
cdr3_nt: TGTGCCAGCAGCCAAGGACAGGGAAACACCATATATTTT

j_call: TRBJ2-7
clone_size: .
v_call: TRBV24-1
d_call: .
cdr3_aa: CATSDTGDSKPYEQYF
cdr3_nt: TGTGCCACCAGTGATACGGGGGACTCCAAGCCCTACGAGCAGTACTTC

j_call: TRBJ2-1
clone_size: .
v_call: TRBV28
d_call: TRBD2
cdr3_aa: CASSETSGRGNEQFF
cdr3_nt: TGTGCCAGCAGCGAAACTAGCGGGAGAGGCAATGAGCAGTTCTTC

j_call: TRBJ2-1
clone_size: .
v_call: TRBV12-3/TRBV12-4
d_call: TRBD2
cdr3_aa: CASRGSGLALNEQFF
cdr3_nt: TGTGCCAGCAGGGGCTCCGGACTAGCCCTCAATGAGCAGTTCTTC

j_call: TRBJ2-1
clone_size: .
v_call: TRBV6-9
d_call: .
cdr3_aa: CASIQTYNEQFF
cdr3_nt: TGTGCCAGCATTCAAACCTACAATGAGCAGTTCTTC

j_call: TRBJ1-6
clone_size: .
v_call: TRBV5-1
d_call: TRBD1
cdr3_aa: CASSEGQGSPLHF
cdr3_nt: TGCGCCAGCAGCGAGGGACAGGGGTCACCCCTCCACTTT

j_call: TRBJ2-7
clone_size: .
v_call: TRBV5-1
d_call: TRBD2
cdr3_aa: CASSLGASGSGYEQYF
cdr3_nt: TGCGCCAGCAGCTTGGGGGCTAGCGGGAGTGGCTACGAGCAGTACTTC

j_call: TRBJ2-7
clone_size: .
v_call: TRBV6-2/TRBV6-3
d_call: .
cdr3_aa: CASSKQGYYEQYF
cdr3_nt: TGTGCCAGCAGTAAACAGGGATACTACGAGCAGTACTTC

j_call: TRBJ1-1
clone_size: .
v_call: TRBV11-2
d_call: .
cdr3_aa: CASSLVPGMNTEAFF
cdr3_nt: TGTGCCAGCAGCTTAGTCCCAGGGATGAACACTGAAGCTTTCTTT

j_call: TRBJ2-1
clone_size: .
v_call: TRBV18
d_call: TRBD2
cdr3_aa: CASSPLTSGSVDEQFF
cdr3_nt: TGTGCCAGCTCACCCCTGACTAGCGGGAGTGTCGATGAGCAGTTCTTC

j_call: TRBJ2-4
clone_size: .
v_call: TRBV28
d_call: TRBD2
cdr3_aa: CASSNKKGLAGGIKNIQYF
cdr3_nt: TGTGCCAGCAGCAATAAAAAGGGACTAGCGGGAGGGATTAAAAACATTCAGTACTTC

j_call: TRBJ2-6
clone_size: few
v_call: TRBV29-1
d_call: .
cdr3_aa: CSVEQGANVLTF
cdr3_nt: TGCAGCGTTGAACAGGGGGCCAACGTCCTGACTTTC

j_call: TRBJ2-3
clone_size: .
v_call: TRBV5-5
d_call: TRBD2
cdr3_aa: CASSFSGNSDTQYF
cdr3_nt: TGTGCCAGCAGCTTTAGCGGGAACTCAGATACGCAGTATTTT

j_call: TRBJ2-3
clone_size: once
v_call: TRBV6-1
d_call: TRBD2
cdr3_aa: CASMGGGFTDTQYF
cdr3_nt: TGTGCCAGCATGGGCGGGGGGTTCACAGATACGCAGTATTTT

j_call: TRBJ2-3
clone_size: .
v_call: TRBV6-6
d_call: TRBD2
cdr3_aa: CASRHQGWRTSGMVDTQYF
cdr3_nt: TGTGCCAGCAGACACCAGGGATGGAGGACTAGCGGGATGGTAGATACGCAGTATTTT

j_call: TRBJ1-3
clone_size: .
v_call: TRBV13
d_call: TRBD1
cdr3_aa: CASSLRDRAGNTIYF
cdr3_nt: TGTGCCAGCAGCTTACGGGACAGGGCTGGAAACACTATATATTTT

j_call: TRBJ2-7
clone_size: .
v_call: TRBV7-2
d_call: TRBD2
cdr3_aa: CASSLASGGWNEQYF
cdr3_nt: TGTGCCAGCAGCTTAGCGTCGGGGGGGTGGAACGAGCAGTACTTC

j_call: TRBJ2-2
clone_size: once
v_call: TRBV9
d_call: TRBD1
cdr3_aa: CASSVLLDRADNTGELFF
cdr3_nt: TGTGCCAGCAGCGTGCTCCTGGACAGGGCAGATAACACCGGGGAGCTGTTTTTT

j_call: TRBJ2-3
clone_size: .
v_call: TRBV9
d_call: TRBD1
cdr3_aa: CASSVGGGQGADTQYF
cdr3_nt: TGTGCCAGCAGCGTAGGAGGGGGACAGGGTGCAGATACGCAGTATTTT

j_call: TRBJ2-2
clone_size: .
v_call: TRBV7-9
d_call: .
cdr3_aa: CASTKLLSPNTGELFF
cdr3_nt: TGTGCCAGCACCAAGCTTCTGAGCCCGAACACCGGGGAGCTGTTTTTT